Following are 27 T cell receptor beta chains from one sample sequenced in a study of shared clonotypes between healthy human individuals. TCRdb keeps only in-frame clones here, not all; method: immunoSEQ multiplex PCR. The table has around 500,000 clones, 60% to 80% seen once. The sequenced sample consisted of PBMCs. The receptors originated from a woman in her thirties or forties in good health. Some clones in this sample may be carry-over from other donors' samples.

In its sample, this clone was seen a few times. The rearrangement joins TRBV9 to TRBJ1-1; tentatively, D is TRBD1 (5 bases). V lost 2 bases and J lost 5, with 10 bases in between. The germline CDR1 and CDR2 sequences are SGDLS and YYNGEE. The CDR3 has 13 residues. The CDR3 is CASSVGGSTEAFF. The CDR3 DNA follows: TGTGCCAGCAGCGTCGGGGGGTCGACTGAAGCTTTCTTT.

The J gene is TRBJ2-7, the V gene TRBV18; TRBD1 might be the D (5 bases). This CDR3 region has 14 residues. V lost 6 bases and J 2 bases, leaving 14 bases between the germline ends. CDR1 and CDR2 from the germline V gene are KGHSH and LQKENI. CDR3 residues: CASSQAGFTYEQYF. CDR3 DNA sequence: TGTGCCAGCTCGCAGGCAGGGTTCACCTACGAGCAGTACTTC.

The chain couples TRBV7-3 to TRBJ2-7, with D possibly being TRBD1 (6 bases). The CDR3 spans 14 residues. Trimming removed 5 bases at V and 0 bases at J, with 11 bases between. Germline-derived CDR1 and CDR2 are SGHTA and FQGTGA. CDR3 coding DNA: TGTGCCAGCAGCGCCCCAGGGGTCTCCTACGAGCAGTACTTC. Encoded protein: CASSAPGVSYEQYF.

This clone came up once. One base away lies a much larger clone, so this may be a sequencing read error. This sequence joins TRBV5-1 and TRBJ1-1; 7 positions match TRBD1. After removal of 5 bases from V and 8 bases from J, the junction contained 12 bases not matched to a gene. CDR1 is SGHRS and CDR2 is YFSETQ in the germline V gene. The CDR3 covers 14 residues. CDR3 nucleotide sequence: TGCGCCAGCAGTCGGACAGGAGGGTCTGGGGAAGCTTTCTTT. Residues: CASSRTGGSGEAFF.

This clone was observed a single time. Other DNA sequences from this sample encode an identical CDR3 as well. The CDR3 region has the DNA TGTGCCAGCAGTGAATTCGATGCCTACGAGCAGTACTTC. It encodes CASSEFDAYEQYF. The chain carries TRBV25-1 and TRBJ2-7; no reliable D call. The CDR3 has 13 amino acids. V lost 1 base, J lost 2 bases, and 6 bases lay in between. In germline, CDR1 is MGHDK, CDR2 SYGVNS.

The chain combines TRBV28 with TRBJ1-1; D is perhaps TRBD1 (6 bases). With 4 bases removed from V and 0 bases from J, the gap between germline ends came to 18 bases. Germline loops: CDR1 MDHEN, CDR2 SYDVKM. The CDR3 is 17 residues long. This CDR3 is CASSSTGSNFMNTEAFF. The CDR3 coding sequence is TGTGCCAGCAGTTCGACAGGTTCTAACTTCATGAACACTGAAGCTTTCTTT.

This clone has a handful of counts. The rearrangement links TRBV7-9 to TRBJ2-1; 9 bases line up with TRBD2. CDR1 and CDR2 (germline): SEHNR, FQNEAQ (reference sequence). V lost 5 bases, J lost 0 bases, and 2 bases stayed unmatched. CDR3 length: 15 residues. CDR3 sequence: CASSRSGSSYNEQFF. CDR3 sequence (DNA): TGTGCCAGCAGCCGTAGCGGGAGCTCCTACAATGAGCAGTTCTTC.

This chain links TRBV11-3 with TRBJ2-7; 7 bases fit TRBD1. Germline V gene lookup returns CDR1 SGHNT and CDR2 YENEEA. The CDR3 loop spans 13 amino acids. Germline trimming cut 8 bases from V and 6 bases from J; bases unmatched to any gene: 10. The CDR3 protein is CASSRDRASEQYF. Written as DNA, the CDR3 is TGTGCCAGCTCCCGAGACAGGGCCTCCGAGCAGTACTTC.

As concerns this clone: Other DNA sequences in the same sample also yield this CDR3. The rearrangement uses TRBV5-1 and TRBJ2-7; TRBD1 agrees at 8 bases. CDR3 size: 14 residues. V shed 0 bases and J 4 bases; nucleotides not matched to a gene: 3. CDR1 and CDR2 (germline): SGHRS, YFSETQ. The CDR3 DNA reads TGCGCCAGCAGCTTGGGTGGACAGGGTTACGAGCAGTACTTC. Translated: CASSLGGQGYEQYF.

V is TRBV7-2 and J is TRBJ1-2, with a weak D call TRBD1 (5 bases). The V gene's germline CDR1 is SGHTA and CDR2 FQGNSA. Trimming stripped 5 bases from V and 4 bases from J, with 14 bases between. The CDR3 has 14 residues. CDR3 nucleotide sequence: TGTGCCAGCAGCCCCGATCGGGGGACCTATGGCTACACCTTC. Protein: CASSPDRGTYGYTF.

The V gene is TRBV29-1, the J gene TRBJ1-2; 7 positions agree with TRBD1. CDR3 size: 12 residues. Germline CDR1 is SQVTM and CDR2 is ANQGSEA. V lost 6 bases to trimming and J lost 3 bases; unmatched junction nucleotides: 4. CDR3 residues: CSVDRMDYGYTF. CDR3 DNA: TGCAGCGTGGACAGGATGGACTATGGCTACACCTTC.

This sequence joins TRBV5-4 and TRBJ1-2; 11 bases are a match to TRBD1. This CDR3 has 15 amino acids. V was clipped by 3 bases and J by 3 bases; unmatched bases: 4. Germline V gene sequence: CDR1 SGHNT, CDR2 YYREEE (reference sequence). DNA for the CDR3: TGTGCCAGCAGCTGGGGACAGGGGGTGGACTATGGCTACACCTTC. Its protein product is CASSWGQGVDYGYTF.

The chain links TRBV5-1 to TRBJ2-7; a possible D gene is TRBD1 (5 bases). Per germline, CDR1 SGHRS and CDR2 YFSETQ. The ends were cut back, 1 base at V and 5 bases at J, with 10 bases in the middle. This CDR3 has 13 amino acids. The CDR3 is CASSLWQGDEQYF. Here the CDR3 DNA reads TGCGCCAGCAGCTTGTGGCAGGGCGACGAGCAGTACTTC.

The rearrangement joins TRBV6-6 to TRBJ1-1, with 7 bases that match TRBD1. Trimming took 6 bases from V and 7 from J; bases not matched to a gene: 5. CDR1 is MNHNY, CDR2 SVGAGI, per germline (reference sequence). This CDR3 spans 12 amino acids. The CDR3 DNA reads TGTGCCAGCAGCCGGGACAGATTTGAAGCTTTCTTT. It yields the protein CASSRDRFEAFF.

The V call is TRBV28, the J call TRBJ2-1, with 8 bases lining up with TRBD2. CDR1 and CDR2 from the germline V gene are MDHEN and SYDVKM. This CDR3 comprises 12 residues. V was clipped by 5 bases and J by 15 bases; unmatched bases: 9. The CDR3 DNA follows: TGTGCCAGCAGTCAAAATAGCGGGAACGCGTTCTTC. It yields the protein CASSQNSGNAFF.

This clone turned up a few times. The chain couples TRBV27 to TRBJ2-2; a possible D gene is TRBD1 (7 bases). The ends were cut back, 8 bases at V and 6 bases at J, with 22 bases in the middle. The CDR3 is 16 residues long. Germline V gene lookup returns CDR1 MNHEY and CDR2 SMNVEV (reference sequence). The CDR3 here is CASSHHRGGTPGELFF. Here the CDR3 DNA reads TGTGCCAGCTCACACCACAGGGGCGGGACCCCCGGGGAGCTGTTTTTT.

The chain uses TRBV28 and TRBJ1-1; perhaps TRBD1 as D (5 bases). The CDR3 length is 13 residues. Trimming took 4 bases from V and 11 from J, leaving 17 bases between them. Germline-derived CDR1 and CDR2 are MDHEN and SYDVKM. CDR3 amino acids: CASSSPTVLAAFF. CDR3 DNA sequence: TGTGCCAGCAGTTCCCCGACAGTTCTAGCGGCTTTCTTT.

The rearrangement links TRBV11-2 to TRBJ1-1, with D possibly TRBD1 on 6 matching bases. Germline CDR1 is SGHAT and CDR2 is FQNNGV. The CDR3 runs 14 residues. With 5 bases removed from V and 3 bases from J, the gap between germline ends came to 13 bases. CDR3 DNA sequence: TGTGCCAGCAGCCGAAGAGCAGGGGACACTGAAGCTTTCTTT. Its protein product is CASSRRAGDTEAFF.

DNA for the CDR3: TGTGCCAGCAGCCCGTCGGGGGCATCGAACACCGGGGAGCTGTTTTTT. This translates into CASSPSGASNTGELFF. The J gene is TRBJ2-2, the V gene TRBV7-3; D possibly uses TRBD1 or TRBD2 (6 bases each). Germline CDR1 reads SGHTA; CDR2 reads FQGTGA. The CDR3 runs to 16 residues. The V and J ends lost 5 bases and 0 bases respectively, with 13 bases between them.

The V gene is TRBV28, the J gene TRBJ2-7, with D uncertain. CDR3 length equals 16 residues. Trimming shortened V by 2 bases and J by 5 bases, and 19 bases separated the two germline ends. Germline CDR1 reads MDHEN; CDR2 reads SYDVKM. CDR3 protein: CASSLPRDVGPDEQYF. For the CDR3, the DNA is TGTGCCAGCAGTTTACCCCGAGATGTCGGCCCGGACGAGCAGTACTTC.

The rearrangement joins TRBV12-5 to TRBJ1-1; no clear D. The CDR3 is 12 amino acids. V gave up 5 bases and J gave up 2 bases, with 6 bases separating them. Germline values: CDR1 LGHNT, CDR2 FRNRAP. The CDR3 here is CASGIENTEAFF. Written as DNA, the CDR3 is TGTGCTAGTGGTATCGAAAACACTGAAGCTTTCTTT.

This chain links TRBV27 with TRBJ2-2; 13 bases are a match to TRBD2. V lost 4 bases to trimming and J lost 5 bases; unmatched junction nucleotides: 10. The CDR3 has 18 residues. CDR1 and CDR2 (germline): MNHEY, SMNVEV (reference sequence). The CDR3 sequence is CASSSGRTSGSWTGELFF. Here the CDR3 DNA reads TGTGCCAGCAGTTCCGGTCGGACTAGCGGGAGTTGGACCGGGGAGCTGTTTTTT.

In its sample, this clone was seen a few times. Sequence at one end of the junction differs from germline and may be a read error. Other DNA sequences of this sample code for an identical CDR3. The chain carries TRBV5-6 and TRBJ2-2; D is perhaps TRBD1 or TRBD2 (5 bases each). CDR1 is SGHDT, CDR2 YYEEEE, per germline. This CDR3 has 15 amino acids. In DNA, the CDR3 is TGTGCCAGCAGCTTGTGGGGGACGAAGACCGGGGAGCTGTTTTTT. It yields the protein CASSLWGTKTGELFF.

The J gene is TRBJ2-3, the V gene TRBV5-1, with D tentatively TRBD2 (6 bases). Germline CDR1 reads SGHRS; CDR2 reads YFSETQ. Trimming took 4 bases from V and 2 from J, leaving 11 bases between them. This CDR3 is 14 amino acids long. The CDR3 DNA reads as TGCGCCAGCAGCAGGGACTCCCCCACAGATACGCAGTATTTT. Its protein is CASSRDSPTDTQYF.

The CDR3 is CASSLGTVYEQYF. In DNA form, the CDR3 reads TGTGCCAGCAGCTTAGGCACGGTCTACGAGCAGTACTTC. V usage is TRBV11-2 and J usage is TRBJ2-7, with no clear D. Trimming shortened V by 1 base and J by 3 bases, and 7 bases separated the two germline ends. Per germline, CDR1 SGHAT and CDR2 FQNNGV. The CDR3 is 13 amino acids.

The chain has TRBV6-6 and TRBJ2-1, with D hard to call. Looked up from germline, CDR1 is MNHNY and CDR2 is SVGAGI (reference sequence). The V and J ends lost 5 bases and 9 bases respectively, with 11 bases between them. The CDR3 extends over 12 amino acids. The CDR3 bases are TGTGCCAGCAGTCCCTGGCAAGGTGAGCAGTTCTTC. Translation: CASSPWQGEQFF.

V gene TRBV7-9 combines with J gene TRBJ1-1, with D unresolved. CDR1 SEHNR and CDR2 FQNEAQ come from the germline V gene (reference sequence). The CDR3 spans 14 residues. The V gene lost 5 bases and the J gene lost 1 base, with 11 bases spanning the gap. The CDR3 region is CASSLNRWNTEAFF. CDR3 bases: TGTGCCAGCAGCCTTAACCGGTGGAACACTGAAGCTTTCTTT.